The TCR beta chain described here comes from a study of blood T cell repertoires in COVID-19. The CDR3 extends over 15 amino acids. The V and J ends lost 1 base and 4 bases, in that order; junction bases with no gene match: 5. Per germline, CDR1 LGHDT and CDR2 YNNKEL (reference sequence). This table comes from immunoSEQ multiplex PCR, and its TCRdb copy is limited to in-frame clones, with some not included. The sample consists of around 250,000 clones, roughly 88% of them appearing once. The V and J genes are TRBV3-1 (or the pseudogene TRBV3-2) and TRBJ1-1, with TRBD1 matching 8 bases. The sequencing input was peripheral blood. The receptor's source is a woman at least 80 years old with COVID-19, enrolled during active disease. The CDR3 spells CASSQGPTGGTEAFF. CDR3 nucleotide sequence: TGTGCCAGCAGCCAAGGCCCCACAGGGGGCACTGAAGCTTTCTTT.